Presented here are 8 T cell receptor beta chains from one specimen sequenced in a study of graft-versus-host responses after intestinal transplantation. Responders that carried the CFSE label, approximately 200,000 of them, were plated with approximately 200,000 irradiated, violet-dye-labeled stimulator cells. Some clones are missing from TCRdb's copy, which holds only in-frame ones; the method was immunoSEQ multiplex PCR. The top ten hold around 1.6% of the sample, which has tens of thousands of clones, roughly 43% seen once. The starting material was alloreactive CD8+ T cells from a mixed lymphocyte reaction culture, obtained before intestinal transplant. Subset denoted: CFSE-low proliferating T cells sorted from roughly six-day pre-transplant mixed lymphocyte reaction (GvH or HvG direction). Receptors originate from a human patient who received an intestinal transplant.

The chain links TRBV30 to TRBJ1-1, with D perhaps TRBD1 (6 bases). CDR1 is GTSNPN and CDR2 is SVGIG in the germline V gene (reference sequence). Trimming cost V 2 bases and J 1 base, with 11 bases left between them. The CDR3 is 14 residues long. CDR3 nucleotide sequence: TGTGCCTGGAGTCCTTCGGACAGGAACACTGAAGCTTTCTTT. Protein: CAWSPSDRNTEAFF.

This clone has more than one count but fewer than ten. The chain uses TRBV7-8 and TRBJ1-5; no clear D. The CDR3 covers 15 residues. V dropped 2 bases and J dropped 2 bases, with 10 bases sitting between them. The germline V gene has CDR1 SGHVS and CDR2 FQNEAQ. CDR3 region: CASSLYGLGNQPQHF. CDR3 in DNA: TGTGCCAGCAGCTTATACGGACTTGGCAATCAGCCCCAGCATTTT.

The chain links TRBV4-1 to TRBJ2-1, with D possibly TRBD2 on 7 matching bases. The germline V and J ends were trimmed by 5 bases and 7 bases, with 18 bases remaining between them. CDR1 is MGHRA and CDR2 is YSYEKL in the germline V gene. The CDR3 totals 15 residues. For the CDR3, the DNA is TGCGCCAGCAGCGTAGGGGGGGGCTTTCTGAATGAGCAGTTCTTC. Translation gives CASSVGGGFLNEQFF.

The V gene is TRBV6-5, the J gene TRBJ2-7; no firm D call. The CDR3 is 16 residues long. Per the germline V gene, CDR1 is MNHEY and CDR2 is SVGAGI. The V end was cut by 0 bases, the J end by 0 bases, with 12 bases between. CDR3 DNA sequence: TGTGCCAGCAGTTACTCTGTGTCGGGTCTCTCCTACGAGCAGTACTTC. It specifies CASSYSVSGLSYEQYF.

Only a few counts were recorded for this clone. This chain joins TRBV4-1 and TRBJ1-1; D not certain. The V and J ends lost 1 base and 4 bases respectively, with 16 bases between them. Germline V lookup: CDR1 MGHRA, CDR2 YSYEKL. This CDR3 region has 16 residues. The CDR3 loop reads CASSQGRDLYVTEAFF. The CDR3 DNA reads TGCGCCAGCAGCCAAGGGAGAGACCTCTACGTCACTGAAGCTTTCTTT.

This chain uses TRBV6-8 with TRBJ2-7; maybe TRBD2 (6 bases). V was trimmed by 2 bases and J by 0 bases, leaving 11 bases between them. The CDR3 is 15 amino acids. Germline V lookup: CDR1 MNHGY, CDR2 SAAAGT. In DNA form, the CDR3 reads TGTGCCAGCAGTTACATGGCGGGGATCTCCTACGAGCAGTACTTC. Amino acids: CASSYMAGISYEQYF.

V is TRBV6-5 and J is TRBJ2-7, with D maybe TRBD1 (6 bases). Germline values: CDR1 MNHEY, CDR2 SVGAGI. The germline V and J ends were trimmed by 0 bases and 6 bases, with 18 bases remaining between them. The CDR3 loop spans 16 amino acids. The CDR3 DNA is TGTGCCAGCAGTTACTCGAGTGGAGCAGGGGCTTTCGAGCAGTACTTC. It codes for CASSYSSGAGAFEQYF.

CDR3 DNA sequence: TGTGCCAGTCCAGAGCGGCTGAACACTGAAGCTTTCTTT. Translating gives CASPERLNTEAFF. The chain couples TRBV5-4 to TRBJ1-1, with D unclear. The length of the CDR3 is 13 residues. V was clipped by 8 bases and J by 0 bases, with 11 bases between them. Germline CDR1 is SGHNT and CDR2 is YYREEE (reference sequence).